This T cell receptor (beta chain) was observed in a study of regulatory T cells in long-lasting Graves disease. The wider study: Antithyroid drug use was under 3 months in newly diagnosed Graves' patients.

At least ten counts were recorded for this clonotype. Investigators prepared the TCR beta libraries by applying iRepertoire HTBI primers and Arm-PCR of CDR3 regions. TCRdb ran MiXCR on the multiplex PCR reads and lists one entry per CDR3 protein. The repertoire holds under 450,000 distinct CDR3 sequences, with about 16% as singletons. Time point denoted: newly diagnosed GD, antithyroid drugs for less than 3 months. After RNA was extracted from PBMCs, the TCR library was made from it. This sample was also put to use in a study of T cells in Graves' hyperthyroidism and ophthalmopathy. That investigation notes: During a first-round RT-PCR of the TCR CDR3, the HTBI primer set was used.

The receptor comes from a woman under 30 with Graves disease. Sequenced material: peripheral blood mononuclear cells (PBMCs), taken at new diagnosis, from a patient treated with antithyroid drugs.

CDR3 nucleotides: TGTGCCAGCAGCCGAGGACGGATAATGTACGAGCAGTACTTC. Its protein is CASSRGRIMYEQYF. The rearrangement links TRBV28 to TRBJ2-7, with no clear D. The germline gives CDR1 MDHEN, CDR2 SYDVKM. The V gene lost 6 bases and the J gene lost 4 bases, with 16 bases spanning the gap. The CDR3 extends over 14 amino acids.